These T cell receptor beta chains were read from a single sample in a study of T cell changes during pregnancy in multiple sclerosis. Profiling relied on immunoSEQ multiplex PCR, and the TCRdb table lists in-frame clones only, not all of them. The profile shows roughly 100,000 clones, roughly 92% of them singletons. This specimen consisted of peripheral blood, obtained after pregnancy. These receptors were obtained from a female donor with multiple sclerosis, enrolled in a pregnancy study. Both conserved end residues are part of each CDR3. Fields, in order: D gene, CDR3 length, J gene, clone size, V gene, CDR3 protein, CDR3 DNA. A D gene is named only where the DNA matches it firmly. The size field is filled for only some rows; it gives once, few, many or a size class.

TRBD1 14 TRBJ1-1 NA TRBV5-1 CASSQGQASIGAFF TGCGCCAGCAGCCAGGGACAGGCGAGTATCGGAGCTTTCTTT
NA 13 TRBJ1-5 NA TRBV10-3 CAIADSLNQPQHF TGTGCCATCGCCGACAGCCTTAATCAGCCCCAGCATTTT
TRBD2 15 TRBJ2-3 NA TRBV4-1 CASSQAGTSGDTQYF TGCGCCAGCAGCCAAGCCGGGACTAGTGGCGATACGCAGTATTTT
TRBD1 13 TRBJ1-2 NA TRBV10-3 CAITQGARYGYTF TGTGCCATCACCCAGGGGGCTAGGTATGGCTACACCTTC
TRBD1 11 TRBJ1-1 few TRBV29-1 CSVPGGTEAFF TGCAGCGTGCCAGGGGGCACTGAAGCTTTCTTT
TRBD1 17 TRBJ1-6 NA TRBV2 CASSVKTGGMRNSPLHF TGTGCCAGCAGTGTCAAGACAGGGGGGATGAGGAATTCACCCCTCCACTTT
NA 17 TRBJ1-5 NA TRBV7-2 CASSLSGRRVWGQPQHF TGTGCCAGCAGCTTATCCGGAAGGCGGGTCTGGGGTCAGCCCCAGCATTTT
NA 15 TRBJ2-7 NA TRBV7-3 CASSLNRGLSYEQYF TGTGCCAGCAGCTTAAATCGGGGTCTCTCCTACGAGCAGTACTTC
NA 18 TRBJ1-5 NA TRBV30 CAWSARGMGGRFGQPQHF TGTGCCTGGAGTGCCAGAGGGATGGGAGGCCGTTTTGGTCAGCCCCAGCATTTT
NA 12 TRBJ1-2 NA TRBV2 CASSSESFGYTF TGTGCCAGCAGTTCCGAGTCCTTCGGCTACACCTTC
NA 17 TRBJ1-4 NA TRBV2 CASSVIELGYFNEKLFF TGTGCCAGCAGTGTCATAGAACTGGGCTATTTTAATGAAAAACTGTTTTTT
NA 14 TRBJ2-7 NA TRBV7-6 CASSWGTGSNEQYF TGTGCCAGCAGCTGGGGTACAGGGTCCAACGAGCAGTACTTC
TRBD1 14 TRBJ1-1 NA TRBV19 CASSRQGMNTEAFF TGTGCCAGTAGTAGACAGGGCATGAACACTGAAGCTTTCTTT
NA 12 TRBJ2-7 once TRBV21-1 CATPAGVSEQYF TGTGCCACACCAGCAGGGGTTAGCGAGCAGTACTTC
TRBD2 16 TRBJ2-2 NA TRBV9 CASSPLAGGNTGELFF TGTGCCAGCAGCCCCCTTGCGGGGGGGAACACCGGGGAGCTGTTTTTT
TRBD1 14 TRBJ2-7 NA TRBV28 CASRGEGAAYEQYF TGTGCCAGCAGAGGAGAGGGGGCGGCCTACGAGCAGTACTTC
NA 15 TRBJ1-5 once TRBV28 CASSPPTASNQPQHF TGTGCCAGCAGTCCCCCGACAGCTAGCAATCAGCCCCAGCATTTT
TRBD1 15 TRBJ1-1 NA TRBV5-4 CASSIRQGSNTEAFF TGTGCCAGCAGCATACGACAGGGGTCGAACACTGAAGCTTTCTTT
NA 13 TRBJ2-1 many TRBV19 CASSLSTSNEQFF TGTGCCAGTAGCCTGTCCACTAGCAATGAGCAGTTCTTC
TRBD1 15 TRBJ1-4 NA TRBV2 CASIEDRARGEKLFF TGTGCCAGCATCGAGGACAGGGCCAGGGGTGAAAAACTGTTTTTT
TRBD1 15 TRBJ1-1 NA TRBV5-4 CASSSMGQMNTEAFF TGTGCCAGCAGCTCCATGGGACAGATGAACACTGAAGCTTTCTTT
NA 13 TRBJ2-7 NA TRBV7-8 CASSLAGGGEQYF TGTGCCAGCAGCTTAGCGGGGGGAGGTGAGCAGTACTTC
NA 16 TRBJ1-1 NA TRBV28 CASSFDSGESHTEAFF TGTGCCAGCAGTTTCGACAGCGGGGAATCGCACACTGAAGCTTTCTTT
TRBD1 13 TRBJ1-1 NA TRBV2 CAGSTGFNTEAFF TGTGCCGGATCGACAGGGTTTAACACTGAAGCTTTCTTT
TRBD1 14 TRBJ2-5 few TRBV5-1 CASSLGQGLETQYF TGCGCCAGCAGCCTGGGACAGGGGTTAGAGACCCAGTACTTC
NA 16 TRBJ1-1 NA TRBV6-1 CASSALAGRGSTEAFF TGTGCCAGCAGTGCCCTAGCGGGCAGGGGTAGCACTGAAGCTTTCTTT
NA 13 TRBJ1-5 NA TRBV10-2 CASSAGVGQPQHF TGCGCCAGCAGTGCAGGGGTAGGACAGCCCCAGCATTTT
TRBD1 15 TRBJ1-1 NA TRBV9 CASSVGLDRDTEAFF TGTGCCAGCAGCGTAGGTTTGGACAGGGACACTGAAGCTTTCTTT